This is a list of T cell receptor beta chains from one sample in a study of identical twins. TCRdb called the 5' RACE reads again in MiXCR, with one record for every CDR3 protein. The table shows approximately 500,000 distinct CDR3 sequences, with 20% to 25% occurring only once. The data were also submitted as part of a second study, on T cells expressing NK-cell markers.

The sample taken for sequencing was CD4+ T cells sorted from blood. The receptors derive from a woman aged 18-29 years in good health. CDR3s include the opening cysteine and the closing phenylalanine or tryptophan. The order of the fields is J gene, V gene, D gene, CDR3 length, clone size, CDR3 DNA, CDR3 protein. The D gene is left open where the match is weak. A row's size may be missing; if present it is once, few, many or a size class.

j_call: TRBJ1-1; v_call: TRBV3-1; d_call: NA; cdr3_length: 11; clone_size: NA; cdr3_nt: TGTGCCAGCAGCCAATACACTGAAGCTTTCTTT; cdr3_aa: CASSQYTEAFF
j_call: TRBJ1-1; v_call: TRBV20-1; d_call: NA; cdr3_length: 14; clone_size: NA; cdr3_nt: TGCAGTGCTAGAGATCGGAGAACATACACTGAAGCTTTCTTT; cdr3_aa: CSARDRRTYTEAFF
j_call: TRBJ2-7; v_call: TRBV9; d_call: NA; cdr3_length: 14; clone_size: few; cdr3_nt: TGTGCCAGCAGCGTTACCCCCAGCACCTACGAGCAGTACTTC; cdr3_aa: CASSVTPSTYEQYF
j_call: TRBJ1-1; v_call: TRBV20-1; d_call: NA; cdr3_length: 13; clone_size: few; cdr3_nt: TGCAGTGCTAGTTGGGGGGCTGACACTGAAGCTTTCTTT; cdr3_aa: CSASWGADTEAFF
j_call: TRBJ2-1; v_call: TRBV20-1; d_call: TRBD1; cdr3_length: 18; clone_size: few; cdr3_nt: TGCAGTGCTAGAGCCTCGGACAGGGGGATGAGCTCCTACAATGAGCAGTTCTTC; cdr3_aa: CSARASDRGMSSYNEQFF
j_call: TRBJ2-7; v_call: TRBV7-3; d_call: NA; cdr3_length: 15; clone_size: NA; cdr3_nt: TGTGCCAGCAGCCCACAATTGGGAAAGAACTACGAGCAGTACTTC; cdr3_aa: CASSPQLGKNYEQYF
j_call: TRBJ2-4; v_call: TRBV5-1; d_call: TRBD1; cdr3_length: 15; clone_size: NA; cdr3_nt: TGCGCCAGCAGCCAAACAGGGGGCCTGAGAAACATTCAGTACTTC; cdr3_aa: CASSQTGGLRNIQYF
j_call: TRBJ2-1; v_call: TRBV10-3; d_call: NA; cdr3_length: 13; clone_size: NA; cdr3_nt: TGTGCCATCAGTGAGGGGAAGGGTAATGAGCAGTTCTTC; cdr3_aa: CAISEGKGNEQFF
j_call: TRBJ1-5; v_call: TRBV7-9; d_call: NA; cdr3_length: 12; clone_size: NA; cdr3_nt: TGTGCCAGCAGCTCTAACAATCAGCCCCAGCATTTT; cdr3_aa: CASSSNNQPQHF
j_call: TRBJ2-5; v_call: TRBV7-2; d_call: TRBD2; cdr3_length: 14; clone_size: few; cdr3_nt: TGTGCCAGCAGTTCTAGCGGGGCGGAAGAGACCCAGTACTTC; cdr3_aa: CASSSSGAEETQYF
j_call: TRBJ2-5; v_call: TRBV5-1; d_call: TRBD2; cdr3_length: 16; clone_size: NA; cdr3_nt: TGCGCCAGCAGCTTGGAACTAGCGGGGGGGCAAGAGACCCAGTACTTC; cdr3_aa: CASSLELAGGQETQYF
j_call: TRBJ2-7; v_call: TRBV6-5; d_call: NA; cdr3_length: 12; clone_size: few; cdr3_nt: TGTGCCAGCAGTTACCTCAGGGGCGAGCAGTACTTC; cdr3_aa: CASSYLRGEQYF
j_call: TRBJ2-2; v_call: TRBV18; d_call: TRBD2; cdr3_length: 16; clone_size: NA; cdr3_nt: TGTGCCAGCTCATCCGGACTAGCGGAAAACACCGGGGAGCTGTTTTTT; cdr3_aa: CASSSGLAENTGELFF
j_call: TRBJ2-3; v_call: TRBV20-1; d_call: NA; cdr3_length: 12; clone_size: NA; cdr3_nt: TGCAGTGCCCCCCTCCGCACAGATACGCAGTATTTT; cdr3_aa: CSAPLRTDTQYF
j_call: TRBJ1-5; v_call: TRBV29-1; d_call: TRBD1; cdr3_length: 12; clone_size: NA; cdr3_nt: TGCAGCGTTGGGGACAGAAATCAGCCCCAGCATTTT; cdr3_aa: CSVGDRNQPQHF
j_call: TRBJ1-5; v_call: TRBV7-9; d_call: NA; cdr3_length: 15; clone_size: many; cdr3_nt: TGTGCCAGCAGCTTACACGGAGATAGGCCTCAGCCCCAGCATTTT; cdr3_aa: CASSLHGDRPQPQHF
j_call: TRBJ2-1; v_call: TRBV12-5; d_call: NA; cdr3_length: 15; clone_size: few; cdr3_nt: TGTGCTAGTGGTTTCCCCAAGGGGATATACAATGAGCAGTTCTTC; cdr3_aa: CASGFPKGIYNEQFF
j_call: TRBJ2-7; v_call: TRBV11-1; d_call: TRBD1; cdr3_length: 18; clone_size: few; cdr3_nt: TGTGCCAGCAGCTTAGCCAGACTAAGGACAGGGGAAGGCTACGAGCAGTACTTC; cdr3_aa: CASSLARLRTGEGYEQYF
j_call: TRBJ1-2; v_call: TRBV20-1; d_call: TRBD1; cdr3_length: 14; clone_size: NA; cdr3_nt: TGCAGTGCTAGAGGTCTTGAGGGGGCGCAGGGCTACACCTTC; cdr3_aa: CSARGLEGAQGYTF
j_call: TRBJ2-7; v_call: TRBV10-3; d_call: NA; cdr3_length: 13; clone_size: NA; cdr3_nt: TGTGCCATCAGTGAAGGACGAGGAAACGAGCAGTACTTC; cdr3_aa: CAISEGRGNEQYF
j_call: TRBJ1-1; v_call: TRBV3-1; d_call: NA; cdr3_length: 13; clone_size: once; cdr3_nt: TGTGCCAGCAGCCAAGTTTATGGGGCTGAAGCTTTCTTT; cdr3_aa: CASSQVYGAEAFF
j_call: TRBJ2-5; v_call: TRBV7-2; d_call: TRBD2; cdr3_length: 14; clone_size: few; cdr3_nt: TGTGCCAGCAGGACTGGACTAGCGGGAGAGACCCAGTACTTC; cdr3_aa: CASRTGLAGETQYF
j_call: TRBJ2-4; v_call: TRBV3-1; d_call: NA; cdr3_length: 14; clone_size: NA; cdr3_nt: TGTGCCAGCAGCCAAGCGATACTACGGGGGATTCAGTACTTC; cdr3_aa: CASSQAILRGIQYF
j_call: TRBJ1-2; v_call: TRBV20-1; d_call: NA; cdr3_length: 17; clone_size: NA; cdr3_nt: TGCAGTGCTAGAGATGAGGGGGGCGCGGTATTGAGCTATGGCTACACCTTC; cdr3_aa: CSARDEGGAVLSYGYTF
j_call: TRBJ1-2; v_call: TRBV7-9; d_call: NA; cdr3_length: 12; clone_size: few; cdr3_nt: TGTGCCAGCAGCCTCGACATCAATGGCTACACCTTC; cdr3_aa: CASSLDINGYTF
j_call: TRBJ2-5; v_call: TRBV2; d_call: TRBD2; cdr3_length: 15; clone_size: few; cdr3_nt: TGTGCCAGCAGTGCCCGGACTAGCGGGGGAGAGACCCAGTACTTC; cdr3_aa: CASSARTSGGETQYF
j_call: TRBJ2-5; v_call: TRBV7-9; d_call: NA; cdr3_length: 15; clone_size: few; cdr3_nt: TGTGCCAGCAGTAAAGGACTTCCGGGTCAAGAGACCCAGTACTTC; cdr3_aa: CASSKGLPGQETQYF
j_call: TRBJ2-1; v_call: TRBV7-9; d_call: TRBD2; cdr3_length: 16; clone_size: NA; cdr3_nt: TGTGCCAGCAGCTTAGATGGGACTAATATCTACAATGAGCAGTTCTTC; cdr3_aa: CASSLDGTNIYNEQFF